A single sample gave rise to the 28 T cell receptor beta chains below, sequenced in a study of shared clonotypes between healthy human individuals (dated by TCRdb to between 2020 and 2021). The method behind the library was the immunoSEQ multiplex PCR assay. In TCRdb, the immuneACCESS table is reduced to in-frame sequences with V and J assigned. These tables do not hold every clone; where another copy was compared, an unresolved V gene accounts for under half, and the others remain unexplained. The sample contains a few hundred thousand clones, around 78% of them found a single time. Clones ranked in the top ten supply around 12% of the sample. The specimen sequenced was PBMCs. The receptors were gathered from a woman aged 40 to 50 in good health. Some clones in this sample may be carry-over from other donors' samples.

This chain uses TRBV5-1 with TRBJ2-3, with D perhaps TRBD2 (6 bases). The CDR3 consists of 15 residues. Germline loops: CDR1 SGHRS, CDR2 YFSETQ. Deletions cut 5 bases from V and 0 bases from J, with 13 bases between. This chain's CDR3 is CASRSAGSSTDTQYF. The CDR3 bases are TGCGCCAGCAGGAGCGCGGGATCTAGCACAGATACGCAGTATTTT.

The genes are TRBV30 and TRBJ1-6; tentative D call: TRBD1 (6 bases). V lost 2 bases to trimming and J lost 8 bases, with 13 bases between them. This CDR3 has 14 residues. Germline V gene sequence: CDR1 GTSNPN, CDR2 SVGIG (reference sequence). The CDR3 coding sequence is TGTGCCTGGAGTAGGACAGATACTTATTCACCCCTCCACTTT. Translation gives CAWSRTDTYSPLHF.

CDR3: CASLETLGNEQYF. CDR3 DNA: TGTGCCAGCCTCGAGACCTTAGGTAACGAGCAGTACTTC. The J gene is TRBJ2-7, the V gene TRBV7-9, with D hard to call. The ends were cut back, 8 bases at V and 5 bases at J, with 16 bases in the middle. The CDR3 runs to 13 residues. Germline CDR1 and CDR2: SEHNR and FQNEAQ (reference sequence).

The rearrangement joins TRBV7-9 to TRBJ2-2; D unclear. Germline CDR1 reads SEHNR; CDR2 reads FQNEAQ (reference sequence). The ends were cut back, 5 bases at V and 6 bases at J, with 19 bases in the middle. This CDR3 comprises 16 residues. The CDR3 sequence: CASSPLSGERAGELFF. CDR3 sequence (DNA): TGTGCCAGCAGCCCCCTCAGTGGGGAAAGGGCCGGGGAGCTGTTTTTT. Using reference TRBV7-9 and TRBJ2-2 for the parts outside the CDR3, the full variable domain is DTGVSQNPRHKITKRGQNVTFRCDPISEHNRLYWYRQTLGQGPEFLTYFQNEAQLEKSRLLSDRFSAERPKGSFSTLEIQRTEQGDSAMYLCASSPLSGERAGELFFGEGSRLTVL.

The V call is TRBV5-1, the J call TRBJ2-3, with a possible D match to TRBD1 (6 bases). The length of the CDR3 is 14 residues. The V end lost 5 bases, the J end lost 0 bases, and 10 bases lay between the germline ends. From germline, CDR1 is SGHRS and CDR2 YFSETQ. In DNA form, the CDR3 reads TGCGCCAGCAGACCAGACAGGAGCACAGATACGCAGTATTTT. Amino acid sequence: CASRPDRSTDTQYF.

The gene calls are TRBV6-1 and TRBJ1-4; no clear D gene. In germline, CDR1 is MNHNS, CDR2 SASEGT. Trimming pared 7 bases from V and 2 bases from J, leaving 14 bases between. This CDR3 is built from 15 residues. As DNA, the CDR3 is TGTGCCAGCACCCCCAGTGTCTCCACTAATGAAAAACTGTTTTTT. Translating gives CASTPSVSTNEKLFF.

V and J are TRBV30 and TRBJ2-2, with 14 bases fitting TRBD2. Germline V CDR1 and CDR2: GTSNPN, SVGIG (reference sequence). The junction had 3 bases not matched to a gene; V was cut back by 3 bases and J by 3 bases. The CDR3 totals 16 residues. CDR3: CAWSGTSGRHTGELFF. In DNA form, the CDR3 reads TGTGCCTGGAGCGGGACTAGCGGGAGACACACCGGGGAGCTGTTTTTT.

This clone was found a few times. V is TRBV5-4 and J is TRBJ2-4; a weak D match, TRBD2 (8 bases). The CDR3 is 18 residues long. Trimming took off 2 bases at V and 0 bases at J, with 18 bases between the two ends. Germline V gives CDR1 SGHNT, CDR2 YYREEE (reference sequence). The CDR3 DNA is TGTGCCAGCAGCTTAAGCGGGAGTAAGGGGGCAGCCAAAAACATTCAGTACTTC. Translating gives CASSLSGSKGAAKNIQYF.

Only one count was recorded for this clone. At one boundary the junction diverges from the germline segment, which might be a read error. The chain employs TRBV29-1 and TRBJ1-1, with 10 bases aligning to TRBD1. The CDR3 consists of 14 residues. From germline, CDR1 is SQVTM and CDR2 ANQGSEA. CDR3 DNA sequence: TGCAGCTTTGACAGGGGGCGTCTGAACACTGAAGCTTTCTTT. It translates to CSFDRGRLNTEAFF.

This clone was counted many times. J is TRBJ1-5 and V is TRBV28; D is perhaps TRBD1 (5 bases). V lost 1 base and J lost 1, with 11 bases in between. CDR1 is MDHEN and CDR2 is SYDVKM in the germline V gene. This CDR3 is 16 amino acids long. The CDR3 DNA reads TGTGCCAGCAGTTTATACGGGGGTATCAGCAATCAGCCCCAGCATTTT. It encodes CASSLYGGISNQPQHF.

The J gene is TRBJ2-2, the V gene TRBV7-8; 13 bases are shared with TRBD2. After removal of 5 bases from V and 4 bases from J, the junction contained 7 bases not matched to a gene. The CDR3 is 17 amino acids. Germline CDR1 reads SGHVS; CDR2 reads FQNEAQ. The CDR3 DNA reads TGTGCCAGCAGCAGCCCTACTAGCGGGAGGGGCACCGGGGAGCTGTTTTTT. Residues: CASSSPTSGRGTGELFF.

In this sample, this clone turned up a few times. This chain links TRBV5-1 with TRBJ2-1, with 8 bases fitting TRBD2. V was clipped by 6 bases and J by 7 bases; unmatched bases: 9. This CDR3 is built from 14 residues. Germline V gene data show CDR1 as SGHRS and CDR2 as YFSETQ. CDR3 region: CASTPTGGMNEQFF. Here the CDR3 DNA reads TGCGCCAGCACCCCAACGGGAGGGATGAATGAGCAGTTCTTC.

V is TRBV6-5 and J is TRBJ1-1; 9 nucleotides match TRBD1. Germline-derived CDR1 and CDR2 are MNHEY and SVGAGI. The CDR3 runs 14 residues. The J segment lost 6 bases and the V segment lost 4 bases, leaving 6 bases of the junction unmatched. CDR3 protein: CASSSGTGIPEAFF. The CDR3 DNA follows: TGTGCCAGCAGTTCCGGGACAGGGATACCTGAAGCTTTCTTT.

The chain carries TRBV19 and TRBJ2-4; unclear D gene. Germline CDR1 and CDR2: LNHDA and SQIVND (reference sequence). There are 16 residues in the CDR3. The V end was cut by 7 bases, the J end by 6 bases, with 22 bases between. CDR3 amino acids: CASTPKNGPWGNIQYF. The CDR3 nucleotides are TGTGCCAGTACTCCAAAAAATGGACCCTGGGGAAACATTCAGTACTTC.

V usage is TRBV27 and J usage is TRBJ2-7; TRBD2 matches at 11 bases. J gave up 4 bases and V 2 bases, and 7 bases lay outside the gene matches. The length of the CDR3 is 16 residues. CDR1 is MNHEY, CDR2 SMNVEV, per germline (reference sequence). This CDR3 reads CASSLSSGRAGYEQYF. As DNA, the CDR3 is TGTGCCAGCAGTTTAAGTAGCGGGAGGGCCGGGTACGAGCAGTACTTC.

The chain employs TRBV7-2 and TRBJ2-5; D possibly corresponds to TRBD2 (5 bases). Germline values: CDR1 SGHTA, CDR2 FQGNSA. The CDR3 runs to 15 residues. The ends were cut back, 1 base at V and 2 bases at J, with 11 bases in the middle. CDR3 region: CASSLDLGEQETQYF. Here the CDR3 DNA reads TGTGCCAGCAGCTTAGACCTCGGGGAACAAGAGACCCAGTACTTC.

This rearrangement joins TRBV2 to TRBJ2-5; 10 nucleotides line up with TRBD2. V shed 4 bases, J shed 4 bases, and the junction held 6 bases outside the gene matches. Per germline, CDR1 SNHLY and CDR2 FYNNEI. The CDR3 consists of 15 residues. DNA of the CDR3: TGTGCCAGCAGTGGGACTAGCGGTACGGGAGAGACCCAGTACTTC. Encoded protein: CASSGTSGTGETQYF.

Concerning this clone: The sample carries other DNA sequences with the same CDR3. The CDR3 is CASSYSRYEQYF. Here the CDR3 DNA reads TGTGCCAGCAGTTACTCGAGATACGAGCAGTACTTC. V is TRBV6-5 and J is TRBJ2-7; D is unresolved. Germline V gene sequence: CDR1 MNHEY, CDR2 SVGAGI. V lost 0 bases, J lost 4 bases, and 4 bases lay in between. The CDR3 is 12 amino acids.

The chain carries TRBV5-4 and TRBJ2-3; weak D call: TRBD2 (6 bases). This CDR3 comprises 15 residues. The V end was cut by 4 bases, the J end by 5 bases, with 17 bases between. The germline V gene encodes CDR1 SGHNT and CDR2 YYREEE (reference sequence). Here the CDR3 reads CASSRPVAEGDTQYF. The CDR3 DNA follows: TGTGCCAGCAGCCGCCCCGTAGCGGAGGGAGATACGCAGTATTTT.

The genes are TRBV5-4 and TRBJ2-7; 7 bases map to TRBD1. CDR1 and CDR2 (germline): SGHNT, YYREEE (reference sequence). The ends lost 3 bases at V and 6 bases at J; junction bases unmatched: 9. CDR3 size: 14 residues. The CDR3 reads CASSSTGQVSEQYF. For the CDR3, the DNA is TGTGCCAGCAGCTCCACAGGACAGGTGTCCGAGCAGTACTTC.

The chain carries TRBV10-3 and TRBJ2-3; D not resolved. CDR3 length: 14 amino acids. The V gene lost 0 bases and the J gene lost 5 bases, with 9 bases spanning the gap. The germline CDR1 and CDR2 sequences are ENHRY and SYGVKD. The CDR3 sequence is CAISESTQQDTQYF. The CDR3 DNA reads TGTGCCATCAGTGAGTCGACTCAACAAGATACGCAGTATTTT.

The rearrangement uses TRBV10-1 and TRBJ2-2, with D possibly being TRBD1 (6 bases). From germline, CDR1 is WNHNN and CDR2 SYGVQD (reference sequence). V was clipped by 3 bases and J by 4 bases, with 12 bases between them. The CDR3 runs to 15 residues. The CDR3, as DNA: TGCGCCAGCAGTGAACCGGGACAACCCACCGGGGAGCTGTTTTTT. Protein: CASSEPGQPTGELFF.

J is TRBJ1-4 and V is TRBV18; 7 bases fit TRBD1. CDR3 length: 14 amino acids. Germline V gene lookup returns CDR1 KGHSH and CDR2 LQKENI. After removal of 8 bases from V and 3 bases from J, the junction contained 6 bases not matched to a gene. Written as DNA, the CDR3 is TGTGCCAGCCGTCCGGGACAGTCTAATGAAAAACTGTTTTTT. Translating it yields CASRPGQSNEKLFF.

Regarding this clone: The junction shows a germline mismatch at one end, possibly a read error. The same CDR3 arises from other DNA sequences in this sample as well. This sequence joins TRBV7-2 and TRBJ2-7; TRBD1 might be the D (6 bases). Germline lookup yields CDR1 SGHTA and CDR2 FQGNSA. This CDR3 is 13 amino acids long. The chain's CDR3 is CASSRDKTYEQYF. The CDR3 coding sequence is TGTGCTAGCAGCCGGGACAAGACCTACGAGCAGTACTTC.

The genes are TRBV30 and TRBJ1-3; D call uncertain. V was pared by 6 bases and J by 0 bases, with 15 bases between. Germline values: CDR1 GTSNPN, CDR2 SVGIG (reference sequence). This CDR3 has 15 amino acids. CDR3 loop: CACLLTEASGNTIYF. CDR3 DNA: TGTGCCTGCCTGTTGACCGAGGCCTCTGGAAACACCATATATTTT.

This chain connects TRBV7-6 to TRBJ2-5; 9 nucleotides line up with TRBD2. Trimming at V came to 0 bases and at J to 4 bases, leaving 3 bases not matched to a gene. Germline V lookup: CDR1 SGHVS, CDR2 FNYEAQ. The CDR3 has 15 residues. CDR3 protein: CASSLALAGLETQYF. Written as DNA, the CDR3 is TGTGCCAGCAGCTTAGCCCTAGCGGGATTAGAGACCCAGTACTTC.

The genes are TRBV19 and TRBJ2-1, with 9 bases fitting TRBD2. CDR3 length: 15 residues. The germline V gene has CDR1 LNHDA and CDR2 SQIVND (reference sequence). The ends lost 3 bases at V and 7 bases at J; junction bases unmatched: 7. CDR3 sequence: CASSIPGLAANEQFF. The DNA for the CDR3 is TGTGCCAGTAGTATCCCGGGACTAGCTGCTAATGAGCAGTTCTTC.

V gene TRBV7-9 combines with J gene TRBJ2-1; TRBD1 is a possible D gene (6 bases). The germline V gene encodes CDR1 SEHNR and CDR2 FQNEAQ (reference sequence). The CDR3 is 18 amino acids. V shed 3 bases and J shed 0 bases, with 18 bases lying between them. Here the CDR3 DNA reads TGTGCCAGCAGCTTGACATCCAGGGGATTAGGCTCCTACAATGAGCAGTTCTTC. Its protein product is CASSLTSRGLGSYNEQFF.